Listed below are T cell receptor beta chains from one sample, sequenced in a study of T cells in Graves' hyperthyroidism and ophthalmopathy. TCRdb called the multiplex PCR reads again in MiXCR, with one record for every CDR3 protein. This table holds about 530,000 distinct CDR3 sequences, under 20% found once. Sequencing was performed on blood. The origin of the receptors is a woman in her late teens or twenties with Graves' ophthalmopathy. Both conserved end residues are part of each CDR3.

v_gene,len,CDR3aa
TRBV6-5,13,CASSYGPTGELFF
TRBV30,14,CAWSVLAGAAEQFF
TRBV7-2,17,CASSNLAGAAGANVLTF
TRBV11-2,14,CASRPTRGQETQYF
TRBV14,16,CASSQGGGGGTDTQYF
TRBV3-1,15,CASRIAREVGETQYF
TRBV5-1,14,CASRIQGRREKLFF
TRBV19,13,CASSIGGQNEAFF
TRBV28,13,CASSYRGGTEAFF
TRBV15,14,CATSSGTDNQPQHF
TRBV30,13,CAWSSGGAYEQYF
TRBV19,15,CASSPHAGDQETQYF
TRBV6-2/TRBV6-3,14,CATKGTPTYNEQFF
TRBV20-1,12,CSARDTGNGYTF
TRBV18,14,CASSPNRGYYEQYF
TRBV11-2,18,CASSLTAGGRTSTDTQYF
TRBV15,14,CATRTGGYTGELFF
TRBV7-2,17,CASTPTVTGGRPSEQYF
TRBV27,14,CASSPDGIGEKLFF
TRBV20-1,15,CSATRGRRANYGYTF
TRBV11-2,14,CASSGVGQGNEQYF
TRBV7-9,12,CASSPDTNTQYF
TRBV28,11,CASSSRGEQFF
TRBV3-1,17,CASSHPTSGGIQETQYF
TRBV2,12,CASIQSVGELFF
TRBV20-1,16,CSARDPGWSLQETQYF
TRBV28,16,CASSLIGWTGPYEQYF
TRBV28,19,CASSPLGLRQGESSYEQYF
TRBV27,13,CASSYTASNGYTF
TRBV12-3/TRBV12-4,14,CASSLWQGAETQYF
TRBV10-2,15,CASSEIKVGWYGYTF
TRBV28,12,CASSLSGTKAFF
TRBV9,14,CASSVGRAPDTQYF
TRBV6-1,17,CASEPGTGGLMNTEAFF
TRBV9,16,CASSPRSGEGQETQYF
TRBV27,14,CASSPLAGGREQFF
TRBV11-3,16,CASSLGDKSSGNTIYF
TRBV7-2,14,CASSLGSGAYEQYF
TRBV20-1,15,CSARSLTGGGDTQYF
TRBV30,17,CAWSPFSGRAGADTQYF
TRBV3-1,14,CASSQGRASYEQYF
TRBV11-1,14,CASSDPPGEETQYF
TRBV29-1,13,CSVQQDSNQPQHF
TRBV7-2,15,CASSWKTGHVDGYTF
TRBV4-1,18,CASSQEVPRTSGTDTQYF
TRBV30,15,CAWSLYDRLNTEAFF
TRBV6-1,16,CASSEVGGGAYNEQFF